Listed here are 27 T cell receptor beta chains from one sample, sequenced in a study of blood T cell repertoires in COVID-19. The data were produced by immunoSEQ multiplex PCR, yet TCRdb's version contains in-frame clones alone and is incomplete. The data hold 55,000 or so clones, with 75% to 95% observed a single time. Source material: peripheral blood. These receptors were obtained from a man aged 40-50 years with acute or convalescent COVID-19.

J is TRBJ1-5 and V is TRBV6-5; weak D call: TRBD1 (5 bases). The CDR3 sequence is 14 residues long. The germline V gene has CDR1 MNHEY and CDR2 SVGAGI. Deletions cut 7 bases from V and 0 bases from J, with 10 bases between. The CDR3 DNA follows: TGTGCCAGCACCCATGACAGTAGCAATCAGCCCCAGCATTTT. Amino acids: CASTHDSSNQPQHF.

The gene calls are TRBV5-1 and TRBJ2-1; TRBD2 agrees at 8 bases. V gave up 5 bases and J gave up 2 bases; unmatched junction bases: 15. Looked up from germline, CDR1 is SGHRS and CDR2 is YFSETQ. CDR3 length equals 18 residues. CDR3 in DNA: TGCGCCAGCAGAAAAAATCCAAGCGGGAGTAATGCCTACAATGAGCAGTTCTTC. This sequence encodes CASRKNPSGSNAYNEQFF.

The chain combines TRBV11-2 with TRBJ2-5; 7 bases match TRBD2. Unmatched junction bases numbered 9, after V lost 8 bases and J lost 3 bases. Germline CDR1 and CDR2: SGHAT and FQNNGV. The CDR3 length is 14 residues. Here the CDR3 reads CASLPRGMKETQYF. Here the CDR3 DNA reads TGTGCCAGCCTCCCGCGGGGGATGAAAGAGACCCAGTACTTC.

The V gene is TRBV14, the J gene TRBJ1-2, with TRBD1 matching over 9 bases. With 5 bases clipped from V and 8 bases from J, the junction kept 9 bases outside the gene matches. CDR1 is SGHDN and CDR2 is FVKESK in the germline V gene. The CDR3 is 14 amino acids. The CDR3 DNA is TGTGCCAGCAGCTCAATAGGGACAGGGCGGGGCTACACCTTC. Translation: CASSSIGTGRGYTF.

The gene calls are TRBV19 and TRBJ1-2, with D possibly TRBD1 on 5 matching bases. CDR1 LNHDA and CDR2 SQIVND come from the germline V gene (reference sequence). There are 17 residues in the CDR3. V lost 8 bases to trimming and J lost 3 bases, with 25 bases between them. For the CDR3, the DNA is TGTGCCAGTGGGGCTCTCCGAGCCTCCAGGGATGACTATGGCTACACCTTC. It specifies CASGALRASRDDYGYTF.

The chain has TRBV25-1 and TRBJ1-2; D is perhaps TRBD1 (6 bases). Germline lookup yields CDR1 MGHDK and CDR2 SYGVNS. The germline V and J ends were trimmed by 1 base and 4 bases, with 13 bases remaining between them. The CDR3 has 15 amino acids. The CDR3 DNA sequence: TGTGCCAGCAGTGAATGGCGGGGGCAGGGCTATGGCTACACCTTC. This encodes CASSEWRGQGYGYTF.

V is TRBV4-1 and J is TRBJ1-5; 7 bases agree with TRBD1. The trim removed 11 bases at V and 3 bases at J, leaving 10 bases unmatched. In germline, CDR1 is MGHRA, CDR2 YSYEKL. The CDR3 has 14 residues. The CDR3 DNA reads as TGCGCCCAGGGGGGAGAGTGCCTCAATCAGCCCCAGCATTTT. This codes for CAQGGECLNQPQHF.

Note on this clone: Other DNA sequences in the same sample also yield this CDR3. V is TRBV30 and J is TRBJ1-5; 12 bases are shared with TRBD1. Per germline, CDR1 GTSNPN and CDR2 SVGIG (reference sequence). CDR3 length: 13 residues. J lost 7 bases, V lost 3 bases, and 1 base had no gene match. The CDR3, as DNA: TGTGCCTGGAGCGGGACAGGGGGCCAGCCCCAGCATTTT. Translating it yields CAWSGTGGQPQHF.

The chain has TRBV2 and TRBJ2-1; 10 bases align to TRBD2. This CDR3 comprises 15 residues. V shed 7 bases, J shed 8 bases, and the junction held 11 bases outside the gene matches. From germline, CDR1 is SNHLY and CDR2 FYNNEI. CDR3 coding DNA: TGTGCCAGCAAGTTAGAGCGGGGGGGGCCCCATGAGCAGTTCTTC. It specifies CASKLERGGPHEQFF.

The chain links TRBV28 to TRBJ1-4; a possible D gene is TRBD1 (6 bases). CDR1 and CDR2 from the germline V gene are MDHEN and SYDVKM. V lost 6 bases and J 8 bases, leaving 22 bases between the germline ends. This CDR3 comprises 16 residues. The CDR3 loop reads CASRIGGSGRGEKLFF. DNA for the CDR3: TGTGCCAGCAGAATAGGGGGATCGGGACGTGGCGAAAAACTGTTTTTT.

This sequence joins TRBV7-3 and TRBJ2-2, with D perhaps TRBD1 (6 bases). The V gene lost 5 bases and the J gene lost 0 bases, with 16 bases spanning the gap. The germline CDR1 and CDR2 sequences are SGHTA and FQGTGA. The CDR3 has 17 residues. CDR3 nucleotides: TGTGCCAGCAGCCCCAACAGGGAAACCGCGAACACCGGGGAGCTGTTTTTT. It specifies CASSPNRETANTGELFF.

This clone appeared a few times. The V call is TRBV29-1, the J call TRBJ2-2, with TRBD1 matching 8 bases. CDR1 is SQVTM and CDR2 is ANQGSEA in the germline V gene. The V segment lost 3 bases and the J segment 5 bases; nucleotides outside the gene matches: 2. The CDR3 is 13 residues long. Here the CDR3 reads CSVDTGGTGELFF. CDR3 nucleotide sequence: TGCAGCGTTGACACAGGGGGAACCGGGGAGCTGTTTTTT.

The rearrangement uses TRBV24-1 and TRBJ1-2; no firm D call. Per the germline V gene, CDR1 is KGHDR and CDR2 is SFDVKD. This CDR3 comprises 13 residues. V was trimmed by 5 bases and J by 0 bases, leaving 6 bases between them. The CDR3 sequence: CATSALANYGYTF. In nucleotides, the CDR3 is TGTGCCACCAGTGCGTTAGCTAACTATGGCTACACCTTC.

This rearrangement joins TRBV19 to TRBJ1-1; TRBD1 is a possible D gene (6 bases). Trimming stripped 4 bases from V and 10 bases from J, with 28 bases between. Germline values: CDR1 LNHDA, CDR2 SQIVND (reference sequence). The CDR3 is 17 amino acids. CDR3 nucleotides: TGTGCCAGTAGTAACCACAGGGAAACGAGCTTCCAGCAAGGAGCTTTCTTT. This translates into CASSNHRETSFQQGAFF.

J is TRBJ2-1 and V is TRBV3-1 (or the pseudogene TRBV3-2); no firm D call. The germline CDR1 and CDR2 sequences are LGHDT and YNNKEL (reference sequence). The CDR3 covers 13 residues. V lost 4 bases to trimming and J lost 10 bases, with 14 bases between them. CDR3 residues: CASSRVASREQFF. DNA for the CDR3: TGTGCCAGCAGCCGCGTTGCGTCAAGAGAGCAGTTCTTC.

This clone appeared a single time. This chain links TRBV10-3 with TRBJ2-7, with 7 bases matching TRBD2. V was pared by 0 bases and J by 2 bases, with 4 bases of the junction left unmatched. CDR3 size: 15 residues. Germline V gene data show CDR1 as ENHRY and CDR2 as SYGVKD. The CDR3 spells CAISESGGTTYEQYF. The CDR3 nucleotides read TGTGCCATCAGTGAGTCGGGGGGGACCACCTACGAGCAGTACTTC.

The rearrangement links TRBV5-4 to TRBJ2-1, with 7 bases matching TRBD2. Germline-derived CDR1 and CDR2 are SGHNT and YYREEE (reference sequence). This CDR3 spans 14 amino acids. The V and J ends lost 3 bases and 8 bases, in that order; junction bases with no gene match: 8. CDR3 DNA: TGTGCCAGCAGCTACGATCGCGGGAGCCATGAGCAGTTCTTC. It encodes CASSYDRGSHEQFF.

This chain uses TRBV19 with TRBJ2-5; 7 nucleotides line up with TRBD2. Germline CDR1 LNHDA, CDR2 SQIVND (reference sequence). This CDR3 contains 15 residues. V was clipped by 8 bases and J by 2 bases; unmatched bases: 11. The CDR3 nucleotides read TGTGCCAGTGGGAGGGCTAGCGGAATTCAAGAGACCCAGTACTTC. This sequence encodes CASGRASGIQETQYF. Together with reference TRBV19 and TRBJ2-5, the CDR3 gives the full variable domain: DGGITQSPKYLFRKEGQNVTLSCEQNLNHDAMYWYRQDPGQGLRLIYYSQIVNDFQKGDIAEGYSVSREKKESFPLTVTSAQKNPTAFYLCASGRASGIQETQYFGPGTRLLVL.

The gene calls are TRBV11-3 and TRBJ2-2; tentatively, D is TRBD2 (6 bases). Trimming pared 3 bases from V and 6 bases from J, leaving 11 bases between. Germline values: CDR1 SGHNT, CDR2 YENEEA. This CDR3 has 14 amino acids. The CDR3 protein is CASSLGGTPGELFF. CDR3 DNA sequence: TGTGCCAGCAGCTTGGGCGGGACCCCCGGGGAGCTGTTTTTT.

This chain connects TRBV5-1 to TRBJ2-7; 8 bases align to TRBD2. The length of the CDR3 is 14 residues. The ends lost 0 bases at V and 2 bases at J; junction bases unmatched: 1. CDR1 is SGHRS and CDR2 is YFSETQ in the germline V gene. CDR3 nucleotides: TGCGCCAGCAGCTTGGTAGCGGGAACCTACGAGCAGTACTTC. It codes for CASSLVAGTYEQYF.

The gene calls are TRBV3-1 (or the pseudogene TRBV3-2) and TRBJ1-5; 9 positions agree with TRBD1. J gave up 4 bases and V 1 base, and 2 bases lay outside the gene matches. This CDR3 contains 15 residues. Germline V gene lookup returns CDR1 LGHDT and CDR2 YNNKEL (reference sequence). The CDR3, as DNA: TGTGCCAGCAGCCAAGGGACAGGGGAAAATCAGCCCCAGCATTTT. Protein product: CASSQGTGENQPQHF.

A single count supports this clone. One end of the junction is discordant with germline, which a read error may explain. The chain combines TRBV10-1 with TRBJ2-1; maybe TRBD2 (6 bases). The germline V gene encodes CDR1 WNHNN and CDR2 SYGVQD (reference sequence). The CDR3 is 17 amino acids. The DNA of the CDR3 is TGCGCCAGCAGTGACCCCCGTTTTTCAGGAGGGCACAATGAACAGTTCTTC. Encoded protein: CASSDPRFSGGHNEQFF.

The CDR3: CASSVTGTGLNTEAFF. The CDR3 DNA sequence: TGCGCCAGCAGCGTGACCGGGACAGGCTTGAACACTGAAGCTTTCTTT. V gene TRBV5-1 combines with J gene TRBJ1-1, with 8 bases matching TRBD1. Losses at the gene ends were 4 bases for V and 0 bases for J; bases not matched to a gene: 8. CDR3 size: 16 residues. Germline V gives CDR1 SGHRS, CDR2 YFSETQ.

The chain couples TRBV19 to TRBJ2-5, with no clear D. The ends were cut back, 8 bases at V and 2 bases at J, with 18 bases in the middle. This CDR3 comprises 15 residues. The germline V gene encodes CDR1 LNHDA and CDR2 SQIVND (reference sequence). CDR3 DNA sequence: TGTGCCAGTGCACGCTACTTTCGAGTTCAAGAGACCCAGTACTTC. This encodes CASARYFRVQETQYF.

The gene calls are TRBV11-3 and TRBJ2-7, with 7 nucleotides matching TRBD2. V was pared by 5 bases and J by 6 bases, with 10 bases of the junction left unmatched. The germline CDR1 and CDR2 sequences are SGHNT and YENEEA. The CDR3 extends over 14 amino acids. CDR3 coding DNA: TGTGCCAGCAGCCCTGGCGCGGGAGTAGGCGAGCAGTACTTC. The encoded protein is CASSPGAGVGEQYF.

The chain links TRBV7-2 to TRBJ2-7; TRBD2 aligns across 7 bases. This CDR3 is built from 16 residues. With V trimmed by 1 base and J by 2 bases, 8 bases remained unmatched. CDR1 is SGHTA and CDR2 is FQGNSA in the germline V gene. The CDR3 DNA is TGTGCCAGCAGCTTAGAGGGAGGGCCCGTTACCTACGAGCAGTACTTC. It encodes CASSLEGGPVTYEQYF.

The chain carries TRBV27 and TRBJ2-1; TRBD1 matches 8 bases. V dropped 2 bases and J dropped 5; count of bases not matched to a gene: 5. CDR3 length equals 15 residues. Looked up from germline, CDR1 is MNHEY and CDR2 is SMNVEV (reference sequence). For the CDR3, the DNA is TGTGCCAGCAGTTTAATCGGACAGGGACACAATGAGCAGTTCTTC. This gives the protein CASSLIGQGHNEQFF.